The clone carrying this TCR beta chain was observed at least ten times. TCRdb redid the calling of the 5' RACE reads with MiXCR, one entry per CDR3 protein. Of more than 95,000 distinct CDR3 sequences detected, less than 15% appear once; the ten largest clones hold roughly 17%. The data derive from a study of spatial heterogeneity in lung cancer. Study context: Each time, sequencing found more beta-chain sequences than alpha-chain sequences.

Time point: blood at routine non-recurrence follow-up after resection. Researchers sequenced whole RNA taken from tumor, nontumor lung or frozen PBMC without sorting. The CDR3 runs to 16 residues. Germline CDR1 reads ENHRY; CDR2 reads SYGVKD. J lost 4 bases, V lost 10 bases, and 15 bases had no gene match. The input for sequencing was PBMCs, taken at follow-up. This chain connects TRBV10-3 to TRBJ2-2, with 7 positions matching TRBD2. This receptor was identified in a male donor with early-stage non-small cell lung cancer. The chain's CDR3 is CATHDPGGGSTGELFF. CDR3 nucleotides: TGTGCCACCCATGACCCGGGGGGAGGGAGCACCGGGGAGCTGTTTTTT.